This T cell receptor (beta chain) was retrieved from a study of molecular identifiers for immune sequencing clone quantification. The length of the CDR3 is 14 residues. Germline trimming cut 5 bases from V and 3 bases from J; bases unmatched to any gene: 5. The germline CDR1 and CDR2 sequences are MNHEY and SMNVEV (reference sequence). Each CDR3 protein gets one entry after TCRdb re-called the PCR reads with MiXCR. This table has about 330,000 distinct CDR3 sequences, 24% appearing once. This clonotype was counted at least ten times. What was sequenced was naive CD8+ T cells from blood, with Jurkat cell RNA spiked in. Subset noted: FACS-sorted CD8+CD4-CCR7+CD45RA+ naive T cells. The source of this sequence is a human donor in good health. Some libraries in this study had Jurkat cell RNA spiked in. The genes are TRBV27 and TRBJ2-5, with 8 bases identical to TRBD1. CDR3 residues: CASSKSTGEETQYF. The CDR3 DNA is TGTGCCAGCAGTAAATCGACAGGGGAAGAGACCCAGTACTTC.